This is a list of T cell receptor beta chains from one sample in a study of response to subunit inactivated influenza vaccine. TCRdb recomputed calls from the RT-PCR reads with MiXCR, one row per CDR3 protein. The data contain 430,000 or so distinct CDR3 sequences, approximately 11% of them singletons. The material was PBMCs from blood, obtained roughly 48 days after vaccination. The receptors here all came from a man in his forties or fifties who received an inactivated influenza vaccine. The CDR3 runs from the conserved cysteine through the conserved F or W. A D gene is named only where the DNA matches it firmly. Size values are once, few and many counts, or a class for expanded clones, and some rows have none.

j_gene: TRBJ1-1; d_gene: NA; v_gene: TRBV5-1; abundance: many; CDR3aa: CASSPRTLAEAFF; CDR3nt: TGCGCCAGCAGCCCGAGGACATTGGCTGAAGCTTTCTTT
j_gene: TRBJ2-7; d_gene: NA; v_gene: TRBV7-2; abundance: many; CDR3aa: CASSFSVHEQYF; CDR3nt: TGTGCCAGCAGCTTTTCTGTCCACGAGCAGTACTTC
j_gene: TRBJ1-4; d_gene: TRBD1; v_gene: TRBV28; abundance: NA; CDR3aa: CASRKDRGSGNEKLFF; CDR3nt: TGTGCCAGCAGAAAAGACAGGGGCTCTGGTAATGAAAAACTGTTTTTT
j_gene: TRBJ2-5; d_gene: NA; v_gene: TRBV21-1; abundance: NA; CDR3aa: CASSKYSGRKVQETQYF; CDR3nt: TGTGCCAGCAGCAAGTATAGCGGGAGAAAGGTTCAAGAGACCCAGTACTTC
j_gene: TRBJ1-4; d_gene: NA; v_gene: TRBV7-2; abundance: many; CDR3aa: CASSLTAGRENEKLFF; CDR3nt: TGTGCCAGCAGCCTCACCGCCGGCAGAGAGAATGAAAAACTGTTTTTT
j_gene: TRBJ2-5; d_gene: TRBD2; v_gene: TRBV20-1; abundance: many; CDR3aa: CSARALAGAETQYF; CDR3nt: TGCAGTGCTAGAGCGCTAGCGGGGGCAGAGACCCAGTACTTC
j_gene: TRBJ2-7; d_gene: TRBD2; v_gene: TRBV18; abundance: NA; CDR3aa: CASSPLAGEWYEQYF; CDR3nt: TGTGCCAGCTCACCCTTAGCGGGAGAATGGTACGAGCAGTACTTC
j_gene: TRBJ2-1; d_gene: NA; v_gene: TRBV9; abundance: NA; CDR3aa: CASSVSPGGNSYNEQFF; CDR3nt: TGTGCCAGCAGCGTAAGTCCCGGGGGCAATTCCTACAATGAGCAGTTCTTC
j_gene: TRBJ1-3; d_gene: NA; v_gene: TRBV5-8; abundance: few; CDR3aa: CASSLDGRLGTIYF; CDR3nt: TGTGCCAGCAGCTTGGACGGGCGATTGGGGACCATATATTTT
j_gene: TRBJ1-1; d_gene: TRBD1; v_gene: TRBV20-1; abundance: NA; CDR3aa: CSARGTGYSEAFF; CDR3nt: TGCAGTGCTAGAGGGACAGGGTACTCTGAAGCTTTCTTT
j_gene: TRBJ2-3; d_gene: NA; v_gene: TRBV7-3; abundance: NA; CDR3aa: CASSLPMYTDTQYF; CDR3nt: TGTGCCAGCAGCTTACCGATGTATACAGATACGCAGTATTTT
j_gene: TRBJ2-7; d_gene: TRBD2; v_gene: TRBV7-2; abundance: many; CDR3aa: CASSLRTSDRMDYEQYF; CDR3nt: TGTGCCAGCAGCTTAAGGACTAGCGACAGGATGGACTACGAGCAGTACTTC
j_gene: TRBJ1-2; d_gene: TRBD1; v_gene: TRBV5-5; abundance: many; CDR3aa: CASSPRGQGVYGYTF; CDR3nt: TGTGCCAGCAGCCCCCGGGGACAGGGGGTCTATGGCTACACCTTC
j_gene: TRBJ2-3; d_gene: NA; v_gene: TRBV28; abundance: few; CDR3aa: CASMPGLARSDTQYF; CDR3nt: TGTGCCAGCATGCCGGGGCTTGCGCGTTCAGATACGCAGTATTTT
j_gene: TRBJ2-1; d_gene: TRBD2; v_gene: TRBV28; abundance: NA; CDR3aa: CASRPKLAGEFF; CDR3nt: TGTGCCAGCAGGCCCAAACTAGCGGGAGAGTTCTTC
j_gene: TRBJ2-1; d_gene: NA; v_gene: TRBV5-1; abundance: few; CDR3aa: CASSGTQIRANEQFF; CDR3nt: TGCGCCAGCAGCGGAACACAAATAAGGGCTAATGAGCAGTTCTTC
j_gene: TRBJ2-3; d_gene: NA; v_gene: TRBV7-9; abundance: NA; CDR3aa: CASSPRTPLNSTDTQYF; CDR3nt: TGTGCCAGCAGCCCCCGCACGCCCCTGAATTCCACAGATACGCAGTATTTT
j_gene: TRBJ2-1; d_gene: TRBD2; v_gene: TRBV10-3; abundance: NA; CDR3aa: CAISDGGGAYNEQFF; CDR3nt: TGTGCCATCAGTGATGGCGGGGGGGCTTACAATGAGCAGTTCTTC
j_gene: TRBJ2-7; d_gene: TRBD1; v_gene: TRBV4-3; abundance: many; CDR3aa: CASSQEPGQGPYEQYF; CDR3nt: TGCGCCAGCAGCCAGGAACCGGGACAGGGTCCCTACGAGCAGTACTTC
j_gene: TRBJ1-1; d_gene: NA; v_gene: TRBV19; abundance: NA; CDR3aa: CASKFVMNTEAFF; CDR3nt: TGTGCCAGTAAATTCGTTATGAACACTGAAGCTTTCTTT
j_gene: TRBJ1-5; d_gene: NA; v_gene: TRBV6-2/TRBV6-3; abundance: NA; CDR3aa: CASSATRDVYNQPQHF; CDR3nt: TGTGCCAGCAGCGCCACCCGGGACGTCTACAATCAGCCCCAGCATTTT
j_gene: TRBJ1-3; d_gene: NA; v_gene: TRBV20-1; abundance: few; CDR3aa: CSARDGGDSGNTIYF; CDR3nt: TGCAGTGCTAGAGACGGGGGGGACTCTGGAAACACCATATATTTT
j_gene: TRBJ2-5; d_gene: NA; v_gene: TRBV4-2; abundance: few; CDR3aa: CASSATTGTYGETQYF; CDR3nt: TGTGCCAGCAGCGCTACGACGGGTACATACGGAGAGACCCAGTACTTC
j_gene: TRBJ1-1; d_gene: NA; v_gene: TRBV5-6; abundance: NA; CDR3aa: CASSRLASVNTEAFF; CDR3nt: TGTGCCAGCAGCCGTTTGGCATCCGTGAACACTGAAGCTTTCTTT
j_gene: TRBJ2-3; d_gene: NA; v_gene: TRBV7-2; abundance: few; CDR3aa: CASSLVFQGRGTDTQYF; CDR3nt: TGTGCCAGCAGCTTAGTTTTCCAGGGGCGAGGCACAGATACGCAGTATTTT
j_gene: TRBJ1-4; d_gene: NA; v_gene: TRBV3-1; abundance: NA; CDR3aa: CASSRDGTNEKLFF; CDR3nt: TGTGCCAGCAGCCGGGACGGAACTAATGAAAAACTGTTTTTT
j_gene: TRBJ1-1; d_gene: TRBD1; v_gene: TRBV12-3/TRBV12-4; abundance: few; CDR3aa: CASSFLDRGGTEAFF; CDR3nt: TGTGCCAGCAGTTTTTTGGACAGGGGTGGAACTGAAGCTTTCTTT
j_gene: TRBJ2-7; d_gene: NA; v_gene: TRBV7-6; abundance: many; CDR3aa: CASSLTESSYEQYF; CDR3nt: TGTGCCAGCAGCTTGACAGAGAGCTCCTACGAGCAGTACTTC
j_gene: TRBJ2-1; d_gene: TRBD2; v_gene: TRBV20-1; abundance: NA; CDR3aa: CSARDNSGRVYNEQFF; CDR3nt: TGCAGTGCTAGAGATAATAGCGGGAGGGTCTACAATGAGCAGTTCTTC
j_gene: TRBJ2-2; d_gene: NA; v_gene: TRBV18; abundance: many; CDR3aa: CASSPGNGELFF; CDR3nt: TGTGCCAGCTCACCAGGGAACGGGGAGCTGTTTTTT
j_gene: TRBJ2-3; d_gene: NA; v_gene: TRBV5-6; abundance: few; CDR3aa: CASSRDILGTDTQYF; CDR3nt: TGTGCCAGCAGCCGGGACATCCTCGGGACAGATACGCAGTATTTT
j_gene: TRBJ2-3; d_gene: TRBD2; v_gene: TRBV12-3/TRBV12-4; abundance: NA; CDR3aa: CASRTGLAVRTDTQYF; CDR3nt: TGTGCCAGCAGGACGGGACTAGCGGTGCGCACAGATACGCAGTATTTT
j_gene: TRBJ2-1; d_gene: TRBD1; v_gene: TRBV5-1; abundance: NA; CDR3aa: CASTPTGTGRSDEQFF; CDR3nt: TGCGCCAGCACCCCGACTGGGACAGGGAGATCCGATGAGCAGTTCTTC
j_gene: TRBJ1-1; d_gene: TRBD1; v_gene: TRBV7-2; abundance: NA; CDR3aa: CASSLSGQMNTEAFF; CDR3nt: TGTGCCAGCAGCTTGTCGGGACAGATGAACACTGAAGCTTTCTTT
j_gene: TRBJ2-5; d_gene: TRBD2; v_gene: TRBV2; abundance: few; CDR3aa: CASVGTSLLQTQYF; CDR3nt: TGTGCCAGCGTGGGGACTAGTCTGCTTCAGACCCAGTACTTC
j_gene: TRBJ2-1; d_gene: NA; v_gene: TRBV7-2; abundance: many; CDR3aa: CASSLQASLTDEQFF; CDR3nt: TGTGCCAGCAGCTTACAGGCTAGCCTTACTGATGAGCAGTTCTTC
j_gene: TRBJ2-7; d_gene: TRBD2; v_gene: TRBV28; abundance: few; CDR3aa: CASTGLAGGEQYF; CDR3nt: TGTGCCAGCACGGGACTAGCGGGCGGCGAGCAGTACTTC